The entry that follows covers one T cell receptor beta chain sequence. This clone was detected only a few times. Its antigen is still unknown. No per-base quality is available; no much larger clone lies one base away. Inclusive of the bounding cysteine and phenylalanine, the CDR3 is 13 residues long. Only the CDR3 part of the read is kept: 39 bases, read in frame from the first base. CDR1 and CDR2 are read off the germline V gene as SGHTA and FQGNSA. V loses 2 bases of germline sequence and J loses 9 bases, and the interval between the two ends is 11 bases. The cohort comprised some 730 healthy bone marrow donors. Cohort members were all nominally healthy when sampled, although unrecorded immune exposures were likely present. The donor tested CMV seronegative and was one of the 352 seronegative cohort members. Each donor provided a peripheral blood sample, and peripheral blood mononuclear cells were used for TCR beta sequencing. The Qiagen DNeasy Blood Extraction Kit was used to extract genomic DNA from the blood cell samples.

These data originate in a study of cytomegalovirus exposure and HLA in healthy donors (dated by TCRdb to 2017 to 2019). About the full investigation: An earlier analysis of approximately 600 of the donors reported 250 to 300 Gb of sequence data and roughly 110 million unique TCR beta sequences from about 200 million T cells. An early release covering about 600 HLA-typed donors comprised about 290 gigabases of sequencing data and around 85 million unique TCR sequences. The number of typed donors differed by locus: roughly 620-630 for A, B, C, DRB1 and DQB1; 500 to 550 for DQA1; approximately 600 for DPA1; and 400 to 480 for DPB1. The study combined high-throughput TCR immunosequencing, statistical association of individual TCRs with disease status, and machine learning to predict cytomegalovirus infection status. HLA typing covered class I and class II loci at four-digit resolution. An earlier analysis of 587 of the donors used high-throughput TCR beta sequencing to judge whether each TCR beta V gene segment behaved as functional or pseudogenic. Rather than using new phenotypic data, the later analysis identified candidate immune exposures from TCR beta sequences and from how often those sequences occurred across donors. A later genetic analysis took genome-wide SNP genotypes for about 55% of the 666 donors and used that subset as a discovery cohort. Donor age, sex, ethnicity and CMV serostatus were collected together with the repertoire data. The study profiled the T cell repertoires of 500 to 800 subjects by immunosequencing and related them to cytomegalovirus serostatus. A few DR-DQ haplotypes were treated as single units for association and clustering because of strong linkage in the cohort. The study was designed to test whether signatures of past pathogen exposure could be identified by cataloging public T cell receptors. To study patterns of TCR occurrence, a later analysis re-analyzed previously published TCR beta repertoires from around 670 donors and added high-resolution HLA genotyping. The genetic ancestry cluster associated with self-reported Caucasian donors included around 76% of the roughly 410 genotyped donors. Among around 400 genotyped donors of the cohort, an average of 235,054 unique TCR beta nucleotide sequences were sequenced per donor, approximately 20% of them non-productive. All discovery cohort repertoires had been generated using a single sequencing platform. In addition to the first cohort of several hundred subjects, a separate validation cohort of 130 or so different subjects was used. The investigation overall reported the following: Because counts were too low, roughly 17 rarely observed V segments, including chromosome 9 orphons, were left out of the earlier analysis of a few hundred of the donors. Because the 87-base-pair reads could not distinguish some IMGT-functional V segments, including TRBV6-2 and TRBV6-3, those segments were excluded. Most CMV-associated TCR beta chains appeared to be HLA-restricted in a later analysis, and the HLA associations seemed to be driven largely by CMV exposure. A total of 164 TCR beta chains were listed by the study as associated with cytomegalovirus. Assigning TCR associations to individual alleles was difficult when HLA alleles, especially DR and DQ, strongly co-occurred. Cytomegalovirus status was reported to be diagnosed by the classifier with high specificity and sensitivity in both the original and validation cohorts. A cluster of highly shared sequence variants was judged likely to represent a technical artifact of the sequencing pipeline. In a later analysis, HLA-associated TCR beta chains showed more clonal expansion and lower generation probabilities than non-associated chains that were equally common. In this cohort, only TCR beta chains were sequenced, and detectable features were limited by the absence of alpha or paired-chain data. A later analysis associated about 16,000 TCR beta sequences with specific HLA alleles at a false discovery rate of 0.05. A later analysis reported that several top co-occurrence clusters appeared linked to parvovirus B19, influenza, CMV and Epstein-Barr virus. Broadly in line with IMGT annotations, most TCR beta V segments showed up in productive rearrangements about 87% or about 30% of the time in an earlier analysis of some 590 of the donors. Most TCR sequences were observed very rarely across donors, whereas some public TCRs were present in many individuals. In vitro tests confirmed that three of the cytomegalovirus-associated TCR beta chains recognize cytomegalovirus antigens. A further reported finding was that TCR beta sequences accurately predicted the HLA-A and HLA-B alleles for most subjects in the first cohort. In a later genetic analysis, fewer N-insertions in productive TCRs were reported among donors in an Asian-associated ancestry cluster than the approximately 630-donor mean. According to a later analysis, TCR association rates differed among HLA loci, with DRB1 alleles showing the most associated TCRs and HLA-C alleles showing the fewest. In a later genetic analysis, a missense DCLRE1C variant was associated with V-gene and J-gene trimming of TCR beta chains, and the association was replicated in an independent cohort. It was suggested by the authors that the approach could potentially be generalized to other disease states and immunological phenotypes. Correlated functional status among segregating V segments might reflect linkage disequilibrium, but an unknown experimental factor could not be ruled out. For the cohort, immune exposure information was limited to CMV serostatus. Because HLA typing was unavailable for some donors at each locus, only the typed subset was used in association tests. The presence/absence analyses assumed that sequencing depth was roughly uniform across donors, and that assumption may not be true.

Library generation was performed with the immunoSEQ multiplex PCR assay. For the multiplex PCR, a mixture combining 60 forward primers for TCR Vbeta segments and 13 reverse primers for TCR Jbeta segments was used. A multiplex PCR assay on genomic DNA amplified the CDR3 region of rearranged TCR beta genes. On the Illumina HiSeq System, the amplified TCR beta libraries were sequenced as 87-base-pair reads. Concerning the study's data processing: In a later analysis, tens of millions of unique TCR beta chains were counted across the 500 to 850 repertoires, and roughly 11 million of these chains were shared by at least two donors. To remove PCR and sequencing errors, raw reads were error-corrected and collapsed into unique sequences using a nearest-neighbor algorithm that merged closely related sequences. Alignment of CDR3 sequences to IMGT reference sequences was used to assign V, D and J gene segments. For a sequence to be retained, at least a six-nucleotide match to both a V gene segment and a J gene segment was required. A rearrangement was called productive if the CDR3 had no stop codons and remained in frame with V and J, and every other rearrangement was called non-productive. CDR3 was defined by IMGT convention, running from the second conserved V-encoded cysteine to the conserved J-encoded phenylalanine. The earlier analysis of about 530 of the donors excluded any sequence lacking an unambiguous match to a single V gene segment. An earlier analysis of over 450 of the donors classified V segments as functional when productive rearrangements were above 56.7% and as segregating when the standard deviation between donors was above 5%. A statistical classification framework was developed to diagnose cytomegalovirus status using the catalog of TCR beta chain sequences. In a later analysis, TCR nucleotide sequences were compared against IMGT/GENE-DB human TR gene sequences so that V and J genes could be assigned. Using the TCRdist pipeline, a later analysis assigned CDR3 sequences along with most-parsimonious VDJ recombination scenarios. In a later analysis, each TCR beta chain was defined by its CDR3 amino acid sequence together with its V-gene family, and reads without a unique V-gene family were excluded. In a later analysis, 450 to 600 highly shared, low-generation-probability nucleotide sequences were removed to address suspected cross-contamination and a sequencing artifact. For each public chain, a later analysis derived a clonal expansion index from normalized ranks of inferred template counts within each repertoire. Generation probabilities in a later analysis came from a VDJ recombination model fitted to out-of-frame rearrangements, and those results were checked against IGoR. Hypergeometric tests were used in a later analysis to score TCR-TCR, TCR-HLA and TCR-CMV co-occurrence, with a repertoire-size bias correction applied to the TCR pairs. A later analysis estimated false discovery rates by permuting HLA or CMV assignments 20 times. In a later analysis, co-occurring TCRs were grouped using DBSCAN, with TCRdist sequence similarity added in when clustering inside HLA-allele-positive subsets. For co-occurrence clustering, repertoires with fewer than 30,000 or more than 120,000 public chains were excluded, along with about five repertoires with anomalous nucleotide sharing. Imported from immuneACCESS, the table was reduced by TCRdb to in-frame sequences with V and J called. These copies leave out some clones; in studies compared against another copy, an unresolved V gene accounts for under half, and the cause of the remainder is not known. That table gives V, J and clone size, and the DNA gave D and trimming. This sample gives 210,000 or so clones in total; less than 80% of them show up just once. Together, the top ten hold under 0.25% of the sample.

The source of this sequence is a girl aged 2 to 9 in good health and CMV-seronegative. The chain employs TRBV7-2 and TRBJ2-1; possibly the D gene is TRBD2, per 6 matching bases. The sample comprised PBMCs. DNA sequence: TGTGCCAGCAGCTTAAAAGGGAGGACTGAGCAGTTCTTC. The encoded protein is CASSLKGRTEQFF. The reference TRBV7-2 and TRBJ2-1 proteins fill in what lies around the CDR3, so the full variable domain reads GAGVSQSPSNKVTEKGKDVELRCDPISGHTALYWYRQSLGQGLEFLIYFQGNSAPDKSGLPSDRFSAERTGGSVSTLTIQRTQQEDSAVYLCASSLKGRTEQFFGPGTRLTVL.